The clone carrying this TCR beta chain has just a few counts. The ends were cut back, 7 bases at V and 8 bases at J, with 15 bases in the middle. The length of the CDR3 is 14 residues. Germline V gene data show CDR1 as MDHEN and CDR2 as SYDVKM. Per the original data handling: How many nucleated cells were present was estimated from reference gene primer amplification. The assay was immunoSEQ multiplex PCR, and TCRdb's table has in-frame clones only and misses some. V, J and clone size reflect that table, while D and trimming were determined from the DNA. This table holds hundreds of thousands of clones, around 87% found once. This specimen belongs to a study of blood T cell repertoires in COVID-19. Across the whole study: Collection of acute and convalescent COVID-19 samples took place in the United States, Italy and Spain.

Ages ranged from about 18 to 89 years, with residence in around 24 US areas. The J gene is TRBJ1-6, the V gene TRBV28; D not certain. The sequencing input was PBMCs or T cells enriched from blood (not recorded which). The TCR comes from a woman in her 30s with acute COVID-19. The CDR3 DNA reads TGTGCCAGCATCAAAACCGTGGAGCATTCACCCCTCCACTTT. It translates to CASIKTVEHSPLHF. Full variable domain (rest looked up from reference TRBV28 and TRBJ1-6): DVKVTQSSRYLVKRTGEKVFLECVQDMDHENMFWYRQDPGLGLRLIYFSYDVKMKEKGDIPEGYSVSREKKERFSLILESASTNQTSMYLCASIKTVEHSPLHFGNGTRLTVT.